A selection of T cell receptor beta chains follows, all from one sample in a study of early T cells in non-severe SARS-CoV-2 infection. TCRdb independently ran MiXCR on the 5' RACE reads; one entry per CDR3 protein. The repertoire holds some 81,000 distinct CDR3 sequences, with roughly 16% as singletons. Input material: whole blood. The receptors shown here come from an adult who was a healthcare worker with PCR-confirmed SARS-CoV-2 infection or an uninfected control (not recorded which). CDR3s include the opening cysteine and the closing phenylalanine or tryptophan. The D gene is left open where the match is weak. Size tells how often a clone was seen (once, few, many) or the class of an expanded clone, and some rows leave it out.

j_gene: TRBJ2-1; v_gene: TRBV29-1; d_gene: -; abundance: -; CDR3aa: CSVFPGVNEQFF; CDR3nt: TGCAGCGTTTTCCCTGGGGTTAATGAGCAGTTCTTC
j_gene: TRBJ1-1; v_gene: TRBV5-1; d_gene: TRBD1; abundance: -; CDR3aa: CASSLTGVPEAFF; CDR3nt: TGCGCCAGCAGCTTAACAGGGGTCCCTGAAGCTTTCTTT
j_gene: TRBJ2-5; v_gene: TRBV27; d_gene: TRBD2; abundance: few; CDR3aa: CASSSLLAGFQETQYF; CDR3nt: TGTGCCAGCAGTTCCTTACTAGCGGGGTTTCAAGAGACCCAGTACTTC
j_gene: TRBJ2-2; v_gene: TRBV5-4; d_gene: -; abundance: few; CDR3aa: CASSFVGNTGELFF; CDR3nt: TGTGCCAGCAGCTTTGTAGGGAACACCGGGGAGCTGTTTTTT
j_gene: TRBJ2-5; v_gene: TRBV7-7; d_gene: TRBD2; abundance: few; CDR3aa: CASSLRGGQAETQYF; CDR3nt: TGTGCTAGCAGCTTACGGGGGGGGCAGGCAGAGACCCAGTACTTC
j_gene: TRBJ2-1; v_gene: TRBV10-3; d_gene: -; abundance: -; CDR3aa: CAISESKTGRGNEQFF; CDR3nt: TGTGCCATCAGTGAGTCGAAGACAGGCCGCGGCAATGAGCAGTTCTTC
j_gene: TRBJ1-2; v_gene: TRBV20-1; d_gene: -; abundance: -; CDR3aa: CSAPRTDNYGYTF; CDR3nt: TGCAGTGCTCCCCGGACCGATAACTATGGCTACACCTTC
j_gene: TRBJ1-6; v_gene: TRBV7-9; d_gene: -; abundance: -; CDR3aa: CASSFRQGYNSPLHF; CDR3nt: TGTGCCAGCAGCTTCAGGCAGGGCTATAATTCACCCCTCCACTTT
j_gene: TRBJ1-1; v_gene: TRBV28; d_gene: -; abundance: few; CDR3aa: CASSPTRGLLAEAFF; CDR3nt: TGTGCCAGCAGTCCGACTAGGGGCTTGTTGGCTGAAGCTTTCTTT
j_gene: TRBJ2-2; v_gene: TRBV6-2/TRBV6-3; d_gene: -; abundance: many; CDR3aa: CASSYTRGPYGSGELFF; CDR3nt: TGTGCCAGCAGTTACACCCGGGGGCCGTACGGAAGCGGGGAGCTGTTTTTT
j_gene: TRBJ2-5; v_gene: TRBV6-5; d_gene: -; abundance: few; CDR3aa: CASSSSGSETQYF; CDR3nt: TGTGCCAGCAGTTCTTCAGGGTCCGAGACCCAGTACTTC
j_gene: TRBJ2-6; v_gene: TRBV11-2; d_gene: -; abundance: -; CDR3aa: CASSLTGTLSGANVLTF; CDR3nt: TGTGCCAGCAGCTTAACAGGGACGCTCTCTGGGGCCAACGTCCTGACTTTC
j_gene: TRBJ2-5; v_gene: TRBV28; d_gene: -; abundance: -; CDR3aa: CASHTQAETQYF; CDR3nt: TGTGCCAGCCACACCCAGGCAGAGACCCAGTACTTC
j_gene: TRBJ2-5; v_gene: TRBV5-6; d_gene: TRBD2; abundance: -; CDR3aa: CASSFRGGARETQYF; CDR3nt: TGTGCCAGCAGCTTCCGCGGGGGGGCCCGGGAGACCCAGTACTTC
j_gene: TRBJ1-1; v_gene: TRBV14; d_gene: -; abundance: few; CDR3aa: CASSQGGAVATEAFF; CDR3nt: TGTGCCAGCAGCCAAGGAGGGGCAGTAGCCACTGAAGCTTTCTTT
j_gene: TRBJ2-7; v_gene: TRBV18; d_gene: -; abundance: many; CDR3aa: CASSPTLEGVLEQYF; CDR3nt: TGTGCCAGCTCACCCACGTTGGAGGGGGTACTCGAGCAGTACTTC
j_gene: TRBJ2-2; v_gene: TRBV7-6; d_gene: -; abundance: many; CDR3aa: CASSALDSNFANTGELFF; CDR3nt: TGTGCCAGCAGCGCCCTGGACAGTAACTTCGCGAACACCGGGGAGCTGTTTTTT
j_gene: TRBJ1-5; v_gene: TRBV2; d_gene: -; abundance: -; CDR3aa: CASSGRGGQPQHF; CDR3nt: TGTGCCAGCAGTGGAAGGGGAGGCCAGCCCCAGCATTTT
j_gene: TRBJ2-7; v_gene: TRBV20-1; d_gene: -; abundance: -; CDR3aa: CSARDMSAEQYF; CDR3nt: TGCAGTGCTAGAGATATGTCGGCCGAGCAGTACTTC
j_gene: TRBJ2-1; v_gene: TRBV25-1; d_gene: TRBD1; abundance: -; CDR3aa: CASSGGQGAGEQFF; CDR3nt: TGTGCCAGCAGTGGGGGACAGGGGGCGGGTGAGCAGTTCTTC
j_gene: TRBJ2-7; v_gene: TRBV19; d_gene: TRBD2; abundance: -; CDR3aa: CATAPPGLAGGEQYF; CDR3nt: TGTGCCACCGCTCCCCCCGGACTAGCGGGGGGCGAGCAGTACTTC
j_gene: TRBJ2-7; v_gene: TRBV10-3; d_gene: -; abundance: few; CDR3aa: CAISELGEQYF; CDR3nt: TGTGCCATCAGTGAGCTGGGCGAGCAGTACTTC
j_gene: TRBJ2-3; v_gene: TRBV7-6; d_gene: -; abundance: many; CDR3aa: CASSSGGTDTQYF; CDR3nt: TGTGCCAGCAGCTCCGGGGGCACAGATACGCAGTATTTT
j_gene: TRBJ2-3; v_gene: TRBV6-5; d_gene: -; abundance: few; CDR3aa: CASSYLGTQYF; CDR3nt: TGTGCCAGCAGTTACTTGGGTACGCAGTATTTT
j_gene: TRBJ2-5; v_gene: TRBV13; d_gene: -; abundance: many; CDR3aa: CASSRRQKEETQYF; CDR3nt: TGTGCCAGCAGCCGTCGACAGAAAGAAGAGACCCAGTACTTC
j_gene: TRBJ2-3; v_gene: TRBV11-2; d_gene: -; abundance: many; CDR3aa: CASSLGGLAGLQIADTQYF; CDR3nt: TGTGCCAGCAGCTTAGGGGGGCTGGCAGGGCTTCAAATCGCAGATACGCAGTATTTT
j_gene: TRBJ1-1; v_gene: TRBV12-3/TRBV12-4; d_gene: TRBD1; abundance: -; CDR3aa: CASSPLPGGPEAFF; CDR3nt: TGTGCCAGCAGTCCGCTCCCAGGGGGCCCTGAAGCTTTCTTT
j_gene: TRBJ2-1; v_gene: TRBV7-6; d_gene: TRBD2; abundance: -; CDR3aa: CASSDLLAGVYNEQFF; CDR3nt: TGTGCCAGCAGCGACCTACTAGCGGGAGTCTACAATGAGCAGTTCTTC
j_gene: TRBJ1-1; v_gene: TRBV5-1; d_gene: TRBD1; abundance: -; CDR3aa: CASSLAGGPEAFF; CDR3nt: TGCGCCAGCAGCTTGGCAGGGGGCCCTGAAGCTTTCTTT